The 31 T cell receptor beta chains given below trace back to one sample, sequenced in a study of shared clonotypes between healthy human individuals. The data were produced by immunoSEQ multiplex PCR, yet TCRdb's version contains in-frame clones alone and is incomplete. The table lists some 2.4 million clones, approximately 94% of them singletons, with about 0.34% in the top ten. The sample comprised naive CD4+ T cells from PBMCs. Subset denoted: CD45RA+ positively selected. The receptors were sampled from a man aged 18 to 29 in good health. Some clones in this sample may be carry-over from other donors' samples.

The genes are TRBV5-4 and TRBJ2-7; perhaps D is TRBD1 or TRBD2 (5 bases each). This CDR3 comprises 14 residues. The germline V and J ends were trimmed by 0 bases and 3 bases, with 10 bases remaining between them. Looked up from germline, CDR1 is SGHNT and CDR2 is YYREEE (reference sequence). The CDR3 sequence is CASSLGGTLYEQYF. In DNA, the CDR3 is TGTGCCAGCAGCTTGGGGGGGACCCTCTACGAGCAGTACTTC.

V and J are TRBV28 and TRBJ2-2; 9 nucleotides agree with TRBD2. The V gene end was trimmed by 5 bases and the J gene end by 6 bases; junction bases not matched to a gene: 10. Looked up from germline, CDR1 is MDHEN and CDR2 is SYDVKM. CDR3 length equals 16 residues. CDR3 bases: TGTGCCAGCAGTGCGCTTGGGACTAGCCGTCCCGGGGAGCTGTTTTTT. Its protein is CASSALGTSRPGELFF.

This chain uses TRBV5-1 with TRBJ2-2; D may be TRBD2 (5 bases). The germline V and J ends were trimmed by 0 bases and 5 bases, with 14 bases remaining between them. Germline V gene lookup returns CDR1 SGHRS and CDR2 YFSETQ. CDR3 length: 16 amino acids. CDR3 coding DNA: TGCGCCAGCAGCTTGGTTGTGGGAGCGAGGACCGGGGAGCTGTTTTTT. It translates to CASSLVVGARTGELFF.

The V gene is TRBV19, the J gene TRBJ2-7; D is unresolved. Per the germline V gene, CDR1 is LNHDA and CDR2 is SQIVND (reference sequence). Between the trimmed V and J ends, which lost 6 bases and 1 base, there was a span of 10 bases. CDR3 size: 13 residues. Here the CDR3 DNA reads TGTGCCAGTAGCGACCGAGAGTCCTACGAGCAGTACTTC. This gives the protein CASSDRESYEQYF.

The CDR3 here is CASRGGINQPQHF. CDR3 in DNA: TGTGCCTCACGTGGGGGCATCAATCAGCCCCAGCATTTT. The chain carries TRBV6-5 and TRBJ1-5; D is perhaps TRBD1 (6 bases). Looked up from germline, CDR1 is MNHEY and CDR2 is SVGAGI. This CDR3 has 13 residues. Trimming pared 11 bases from V and 3 bases from J, leaving 14 bases between.

This chain joins TRBV27 and TRBJ1-2, with 7 bases identical to TRBD1. Germline V CDR1 and CDR2: MNHEY, SMNVEV (reference sequence). The CDR3 totals 14 residues. J lost 8 bases, V lost 6 bases, and 12 bases had no gene match. CDR3 in DNA: TGTGCCAGCAGCAAGGTCCAGGGGGTTAGGGGCTACACCTTC. This sequence encodes CASSKVQGVRGYTF.

Worth noting for this clone: The identical CDR3 is also encoded by other nucleotide sequences in the sample. The chain combines TRBV2 with TRBJ1-5; no clear D gene. Trimming shortened V by 4 bases and J by 6 bases, and 4 bases separated the two germline ends. Germline lookup yields CDR1 SNHLY and CDR2 FYNNEI. The CDR3 loop spans 11 amino acids. The CDR3 loop is CASSGGQPQHF. In DNA form, the CDR3 reads TGTGCCAGCAGTGGAGGTCAGCCCCAGCATTTT.

This chain joins TRBV9 and TRBJ2-5, with no clear D. Germline lookup yields CDR1 SGDLS and CDR2 YYNGEE. The germline V and J ends were trimmed by 0 bases and 1 base, with 7 bases remaining between them. This CDR3 spans 14 amino acids. The CDR3 DNA is TGTGCCAGCAGCGTAGACCCGCTCCAAGAGACCCAGTACTTC. Its translation is CASSVDPLQETQYF.

This clone has a single count. This chain links TRBV11-2 with TRBJ2-7; D gene uncertain. The V gene's germline CDR1 is SGHAT and CDR2 FQNNGV. V dropped 6 bases and J dropped 6 bases, with 18 bases sitting between them. The CDR3 loop spans 14 amino acids. CDR3 nucleotides: TGTGCCAGCAGATCCACAGTAGTAGCTCCCGAGCAGTACTTC. Protein product: CASRSTVVAPEQYF. The whole variable domain, remainder taken from reference TRBV11-2 and TRBJ2-7, is EAGVAQSPRYKIIEKRQSVAFWCNPISGHATLYWYQQILGQGPKLLIQFQNNGVVDDSQLPKDRFSAERLKGVDSTLKIQPAKLEDSAVYLCASRSTVVAPEQYFGPGTRLTVT.

This sequence joins TRBV27 and TRBJ2-3, with 8 nucleotides matching TRBD2. The CDR3 extends over 15 amino acids. Germline V CDR1 and CDR2: MNHEY, SMNVEV (reference sequence). J was trimmed by 5 bases and V by 1 base; bases with no gene match: 5. The CDR3 spells CASSLYPSGRDTQYF. CDR3 in DNA: TGTGCCAGCAGTTTATACCCCAGCGGGAGAGATACGCAGTATTTT.

J is TRBJ2-1 and V is TRBV19, with D unresolved. Germline CDR1 is LNHDA and CDR2 is SQIVND (reference sequence). V lost 5 bases, J lost 0 bases, and 8 bases lay in between. The CDR3 contains 14 residues. The CDR3 region is CASSFGSSYNEQFF. In DNA form, the CDR3 reads TGTGCCAGTAGTTTCGGAAGCTCCTACAATGAGCAGTTCTTC.

Here the CDR3 reads CAIPGGASSYEQYF. CDR3 nucleotide sequence: TGTGCCATCCCGGGGGGCGCCAGCTCCTACGAGCAGTACTTC. The V and J genes are TRBV10-3 and TRBJ2-7; D perhaps matches TRBD2 (7 bases). Per germline, CDR1 ENHRY and CDR2 SYGVKD. The ends were cut back, 8 bases at V and 0 bases at J, with 14 bases in the middle. The CDR3 sequence is 14 residues long.

The rearrangement uses TRBV5-8 and TRBJ1-4, with D possibly matching TRBD1 (5 bases). This CDR3 region has 16 residues. V lost 3 bases, J lost 0 bases, and 12 bases lay in between. In germline, CDR1 is SGHTS, CDR2 YDEGEE. In DNA, the CDR3 is TGTGCCAGCAGCTCGGGTTCGACAGCAACTAATGAAAAACTGTTTTTT. It translates to CASSSGSTATNEKLFF. Full variable domain (missing parts from reference TRBV5-8 and TRBJ1-4): EAGVTQSPTHLIKTRGQQATLRCSPISGHTSVYWYQQALGLGLQFLLWYDEGEERNRGNFPPRFSGRQFPNYSSELNVNALELEDSALYLCASSSGSTATNEKLFFGSGTQLSVL.

V usage is TRBV7-2 and J usage is TRBJ2-1; D is ambiguous. The CDR3 has 15 amino acids. V lost 3 bases, J lost 4 bases, and 13 bases lay in between. The germline V gene encodes CDR1 SGHTA and CDR2 FQGNSA. For the CDR3, the DNA is TGTGCCAGCAGCTTCACGTCGACGATATACAATGAGCAGTTCTTC. Translated, it gives CASSFTSTIYNEQFF. The complete variable domain, with remaining parts taken from reference TRBV7-2 and TRBJ2-1, reads GAGVSQSPSNKVTEKGKDVELRCDPISGHTALYWYRQSLGQGLEFLIYFQGNSAPDKSGLPSDRFSAERTGGSVSTLTIQRTQQEDSAVYLCASSFTSTIYNEQFFGPGTRLTVL.

The rearrangement joins TRBV10-2 to TRBJ1-1; 7 nucleotides match TRBD1. Germline assignment: CDR1 WSHSY and CDR2 SAAADI. The CDR3 covers 13 residues. The ends lost 6 bases at V and 1 base at J; junction bases unmatched: 2. This CDR3 reads CASRDRRNTEAFF. CDR3 coding DNA: TGCGCCAGCAGGGACAGGAGGAACACTGAAGCTTTCTTT.

The chain employs TRBV5-6 and TRBJ1-4; unclear D gene. Germline V gene sequence: CDR1 SGHDT, CDR2 YYEEEE. Trimming shortened V by 3 bases and J by 8 bases, and 17 bases separated the two germline ends. The CDR3 covers 15 residues. The CDR3 is CASSSSPSAGEKLFF. The CDR3 DNA reads as TGTGCCAGCAGCTCGAGCCCGTCGGCCGGGGAAAAACTGTTTTTT.

About this clone itself: This sample also contains other DNA sequences that code for the same CDR3. The chain links TRBV25-1 to TRBJ1-4, with D possibly matching TRBD1 (5 bases). With 6 bases removed from V and 8 bases from J, the gap between germline ends came to 13 bases. The germline gives CDR1 MGHDK, CDR2 SYGVNS. The CDR3 runs to 13 residues. The DNA of the CDR3 is TGTGCCAGCAGCCGGCAGGGTGGCGAAAAACTGTTTTTT. It yields the protein CASSRQGGEKLFF.

This chain connects TRBV9 to TRBJ2-1, with D possibly matching TRBD2 (5 bases). CDR3 size: 14 residues. Germline lookup yields CDR1 SGDLS and CDR2 YYNGEE. Trimming stripped 2 bases from V and 4 bases from J, with 10 bases between. As DNA, the CDR3 is TGTGCCAGCAGCGTGTTTGGGGAGTACAATGAGCAGTTCTTC. Translated: CASSVFGEYNEQFF. The variable domain in full, with the rest retrieved from reference TRBV9 and TRBJ2-1, is DSGVTQTPKHLITATGQRVTLRCSPRSGDLSVYWYQQSLDQGLQFLIQYYNGEERAKGNILERFSAQQFPDLHSELNLSSLELGDSALYFCASSVFGEYNEQFFGPGTRLTVL.

The rearrangement uses TRBV7-3 and TRBJ2-7, with D perhaps TRBD1 or TRBD2 (5 bases each). V was clipped by 5 bases and J by 3 bases, with 11 bases between them. Germline values: CDR1 SGHTA, CDR2 FQGTGA. The CDR3 is 13 amino acids. The CDR3 sequence is CASSRGTGYEQYF. The DNA for the CDR3 is TGTGCCAGCAGCAGAGGGACGGGCTACGAGCAGTACTTC.

The sample holds one count of this clone. V is TRBV5-4 and J is TRBJ2-7; D assignment may be TRBD1 or TRBD2 (5 bases each). CDR3 size: 14 residues. Germline CDR1 is SGHNT and CDR2 is YYREEE (reference sequence). The ends were cut back, 4 bases at V and 0 bases at J, with 11 bases in the middle. The CDR3 bases are TGTGCCAGCAGCCGGGACCGGAGCTCCTACGAGCAGTACTTC. This encodes CASSRDRSSYEQYF.

This chain joins TRBV11-2 and TRBJ1-2; tentative D call: TRBD1 (6 bases). CDR3 length: 14 residues. Germline values: CDR1 SGHAT, CDR2 FQNNGV. V lost 6 bases and J lost 3, with 14 bases in between. This chain's CDR3 is CASSSGTPYYGYTF. CDR3 nucleotide sequence: TGTGCCAGCAGTTCCGGGACACCCTACTATGGCTACACCTTC.

The V gene is TRBV29-1, the J gene TRBJ2-2; maybe TRBD2 (6 bases). CDR1 is SQVTM, CDR2 ANQGSEA, per germline. V gave up 4 bases and J gave up 6 bases, with 15 bases separating them. CDR3 size: 14 residues. The CDR3 sequence is CSVGEEARPGELFF. The CDR3 bases are TGCAGCGTTGGGGAGGAGGCGCGGCCCGGGGAGCTGTTTTTT.

The chain combines TRBV5-4 with TRBJ2-7, with D maybe TRBD1 (6 bases). The CDR3 is 14 residues long. Germline assignment: CDR1 SGHNT and CDR2 YYREEE (reference sequence). Trimming left V 1 base short and J 2 bases short, with 10 bases between. CDR3 protein: CASSLMTGPYEQYF. The CDR3, as DNA: TGTGCCAGCAGCTTGATGACAGGCCCCTACGAGCAGTACTTC.

The chain has TRBV6-5 and TRBJ1-5, with D perhaps TRBD1 (6 bases). The ends were cut back, 6 bases at V and 7 bases at J, with 16 bases in the middle. The CDR3 is 14 amino acids. Looked up from germline, CDR1 is MNHEY and CDR2 is SVGAGI. CDR3 in amino acids: CASSRQVRGQPQHF. CDR3 DNA: TGTGCCAGCAGCCGACAGGTCCGTGGCCAGCCCCAGCATTTT.

The chain is built from TRBV6-1 and TRBJ1-1; no definite D call. Germline CDR1 and CDR2: MNHNS and SASEGT. V lost 4 bases to trimming and J lost 2 bases, with 11 bases between them. The CDR3 has 14 residues. In DNA form, the CDR3 reads TGTGCCAGCAGTGTTTCCGGGGTTAACACTGAAGCTTTCTTT. Its translation: CASSVSGVNTEAFF.

The chain carries TRBV9 and TRBJ2-4, with 7 bases lining up with TRBD1. This CDR3 has 14 amino acids. Losses at the gene ends were 4 bases for V and 6 bases for J; bases not matched to a gene: 7. Germline CDR1 and CDR2: SGDLS and YYNGEE. The CDR3 here is CASSPSGQINIQYF. The DNA of the CDR3 is TGTGCCAGCAGCCCCTCGGGACAGATAAACATTCAGTACTTC.

This clone was observed once. V usage is TRBV6-1 and J usage is TRBJ2-7, with TRBD2 as a possible D gene (6 bases). Germline loops: CDR1 MNHNS, CDR2 SASEGT. The CDR3 contains 14 residues. Trimming took off 3 bases at V and 4 bases at J, with 13 bases between the two ends. This CDR3 reads CASSEGGSVYEQYF. The CDR3 DNA is TGTGCCAGCAGTGAGGGGGGTTCAGTTTACGAGCAGTACTTC.

This rearrangement joins TRBV29-1 to TRBJ2-3; D is unresolved. The CDR3 is 11 amino acids. The germline V gene encodes CDR1 SQVTM and CDR2 ANQGSEA. Trimming pared 6 bases from V and 3 bases from J, leaving 7 bases between. CDR3 loop: CSVRKTDTQYF. In nucleotides, the CDR3 is TGCAGCGTGAGAAAGACAGATACGCAGTATTTT.

The V call is TRBV28, the J call TRBJ1-1; D is ambiguous. The V gene's germline CDR1 is MDHEN and CDR2 SYDVKM. Trimming left V 2 bases short and J 4 bases short, with 14 bases between. The CDR3 loop spans 15 amino acids. CDR3 loop: CASSLPGAWGTEAFF. The DNA of the CDR3 is TGTGCCAGCAGTTTACCGGGAGCCTGGGGCACTGAAGCTTTCTTT.

This rearrangement joins TRBV7-9 to TRBJ1-1, with D perhaps TRBD1 (5 bases). Germline-derived CDR1 and CDR2 are SEHNR and FQNEAQ (reference sequence). The CDR3 runs 14 residues. The ends were cut back, 5 bases at V and 1 base at J, with 11 bases in the middle. For the CDR3, the DNA is TGTGCCAGCAGCCCGGGACCCAGGAACACTGAAGCTTTCTTT. Its protein product is CASSPGPRNTEAFF.

A single count supports this clone. V usage is TRBV4-1 and J usage is TRBJ2-7; 15 bases are shared with TRBD2. Per the germline V gene, CDR1 is MGHRA and CDR2 is YSYEKL. The J segment lost 6 bases and the V segment lost 3 bases, leaving 9 bases of the junction unmatched. This CDR3 has 17 residues. The CDR3 nucleotides read TGCGCCAGCAGCCACGGGACTAGCGGGAGGCCCCCCCGCGAGCAGTACTTC. This translates into CASSHGTSGRPPREQYF.